This T cell receptor beta chain was identified during a study of graft-versus-host responses after intestinal transplantation. Study-wide background: Induction using anti-thymocyte globulin, followed by tacrolimus and steroids for approximately three years, was given to all recipients.

This CDR3 is built from 15 residues. Looked up from germline, CDR1 is GTSNPN and CDR2 is SVGIG (reference sequence). V lost 1 base to trimming and J lost 1 base, with 13 bases between them. Repertoires were generated with immunoSEQ multiplex PCR, while TCRdb's copy carries only in-frame clones and drops some. This table holds roughly 110,000 clones, about 92% found once. As for this clone: What it binds is not known.

The specimen comprised unstimulated CD4+ T cells sorted from spleen or lymph node cells, sampled before transplant. The source of this sequence is a human donor who was the organ donor for an intestinal transplant. The chain recombines TRBV30 with TRBJ1-1, with no clear D. This CDR3 is CAWSGTWDSNTEAFF. The DNA of the CDR3 is TGTGCCTGGAGTGGGACCTGGGATTCGAACACTGAAGCTTTCTTT.